Shown below are 13 T cell receptor beta chains from a single sample sequenced in a study of patients and donors after allogeneic stem cell transplantation. One entry per CDR3 protein, called by TCRdb with MiXCR from the RT-PCR reads. Of tens of thousands of distinct CDR3 sequences listed, around 48% were seen once; the top ten hold 60% to 65%. Sequencing input: blood, either unsorted or a sorted T cell fraction (not recorded which). All receptors come from a human donor who was either an allogeneic HSCT recipient or a stem cell or donor lymphocyte infusion donor (not recorded which). It is not recorded whose cells these are; they may come from a transplant donor.

This clonotype was observed a few times. This chain joins TRBV6-1 and TRBJ1-5, with 7 nucleotides matching TRBD1. This CDR3 region has 15 residues. The trim removed 8 bases at V and 0 bases at J, leaving 7 bases unmatched. The germline CDR1 and CDR2 sequences are MNHNS and SASEGT. The CDR3 sequence: CASQGDFSSNQPQHF. Here the CDR3 DNA reads TGTGCCAGCCAGGGGGACTTTAGTAGCAATCAGCCCCAGCATTTT.

The rearrangement joins TRBV4-1 to TRBJ1-2; 8 bases are a match to TRBD1. Losses at the gene ends were 3 bases for V and 7 bases for J; bases not matched to a gene: 10. The CDR3 runs to 15 residues. Looked up from germline, CDR1 is MGHRA and CDR2 is YSYEKL. DNA for the CDR3: TGCGCCAGCAGCCATGGAGGACAGGGAACGGGTGGCTACACCTTC. Translated, it gives CASSHGGQGTGGYTF.

This chain connects TRBV4-3 to TRBJ2-3; 9 bases line up with TRBD2. Trimming took 0 bases from V and 1 from J; bases not matched to a gene: 8. This CDR3 comprises 18 residues. CDR1 is LGHNA and CDR2 is YSLEER in the germline V gene. CDR3 residues: CASSQDRLADRGTDTQYF. CDR3 coding DNA: TGCGCCAGCAGCCAAGATCGACTAGCGGACCGGGGCACAGATACGCAGTATTTT.

This clonotype was found a few times. V is TRBV19 and J is TRBJ1-4; D perhaps matches TRBD1 (6 bases). The CDR3 is 13 residues long. Trimming took 6 bases from V and 8 from J, leaving 13 bases between them. Germline V lookup: CDR1 LNHDA, CDR2 SQIVND (reference sequence). As DNA, the CDR3 is TGTGCCAGTAGAGGGGGGATCGACGAAAAACTGTTTTTT. Protein sequence: CASRGGIDEKLFF.

The chain combines TRBV6-2 or TRBV6-3 with TRBJ2-1; D unresolved. The CDR3 extends over 13 amino acids. Germline V CDR1 and CDR2: MNHEY, SVGEGT. Trimming removed 4 bases at V and 8 bases at J, with 12 bases between. CDR3 coding DNA: TGTGCCAGCAGTTGGTCGGGCTGGTATGAGCAGTTCTTC. This translates into CASSWSGWYEQFF.

This clonotype was seen more than once but under ten times. The chain has TRBV6-5 and TRBJ1-1; no definite D call. V lost 0 bases and J 0 bases, leaving 8 bases between the germline ends. The V gene's germline CDR1 is MNHEY and CDR2 SVGAGI. The CDR3 length is 15 residues. The CDR3 here is CASSYSTAMNTEAFF. The CDR3 DNA reads as TGTGCCAGCAGTTACTCGACGGCGATGAACACTGAAGCTTTCTTT.

For the CDR3, the DNA is TGTGCCAGCAGCCCGATACAGAGCAATCAGCCCCAGCATTTT. It encodes CASSPIQSNQPQHF. This chain joins TRBV7-9 and TRBJ1-5; the D is unclear. Trimming cost V 5 bases and J 1 base, with 9 bases left between them. CDR3 length equals 14 residues. Germline lookup yields CDR1 SEHNR and CDR2 FQNEAQ (reference sequence). Together with reference TRBV7-9 and TRBJ1-5, the CDR3 gives the full variable domain: DTGVSQNPRHKITKRGQNVTFRCDPISEHNRLYWYRQTLGQGPEFLTYFQNEAQLEKSRLLSDRFSAERPKGSFSTLEIQRTEQGDSAMYLCASSPIQSNQPQHFGDGTRLSIL.

CDR3 sequence: CSARPGQGYEKLFF. CDR3 in DNA: TGCAGTGCTAGACCGGGACAGGGATATGAAAAACTGTTTTTT. The chain combines TRBV20-1 with TRBJ1-4, with TRBD1 identical over 9 bases. The V and J ends lost 2 bases and 6 bases, in that order; junction bases with no gene match: 4. Germline V gene lookup returns CDR1 DFQATT and CDR2 SNEGSKA (reference sequence). This CDR3 contains 14 residues.

The chain couples TRBV12-3 or TRBV12-4 to TRBJ2-2; D possibly uses TRBD1 or TRBD2 (5 bases each). V was clipped by 3 bases and J by 7 bases, with 12 bases between them. This CDR3 is built from 14 residues. As DNA, the CDR3 is TGTGCCAGCAGTTTCGGGACGGCGAGCGGGGAGCTGTTTTTT. Translated: CASSFGTASGELFF.

This clonotype was observed a few times. This chain connects TRBV5-1 to TRBJ1-1; 10 bases match TRBD1. Trimming at V came to 2 bases and at J to 3 bases, leaving 4 bases not matched to a gene. CDR3 length equals 15 residues. Germline V gene data show CDR1 as SGHRS and CDR2 as YFSETQ. The CDR3: CASSLQTGGYTEAFF. The CDR3 DNA is TGCGCCAGCAGCTTACAGACAGGGGGCTACACTGAAGCTTTCTTT.

This chain links TRBV12-3 or TRBV12-4 with TRBJ1-1, with a possible D match to TRBD1 (6 bases). V lost 6 bases and J lost 12, with 17 bases in between. The CDR3 sequence is 12 residues long. The CDR3 nucleotides are TGTGCCAGCAGACCGCCGGGACAAGGTACTTTCTTT. Encoded protein: CASRPPGQGTFF.

The chain uses TRBV4-2 and TRBJ2-3; D is uncertain. CDR1 is LGHNA and CDR2 is YNFKEQ in the germline V gene. This CDR3 contains 13 residues. V lost 3 bases and J 2 bases, leaving 6 bases between the germline ends. Written as DNA, the CDR3 is TGTGCCAGCAGCCACCCACACACAGATACGCAGTATTTT. This gives the protein CASSHPHTDTQYF.

V is TRBV12-3 or TRBV12-4 and J is TRBJ2-7; D is undetermined. The CDR3 spans 17 residues. Between the trimmed V and J ends, which lost 3 bases and 0 bases, there was a span of 18 bases. This CDR3 is CASSLSLPQANSYEQYF. The CDR3 coding sequence is TGTGCCAGCAGTTTGTCCCTCCCTCAAGCAAACTCCTACGAGCAGTACTTC.